The rows below give T cell receptor beta chains drawn from one sample of a study of cytomegalovirus exposure and HLA in healthy donors. Assay used: immunoSEQ multiplex PCR; TCRdb lists only in-frame clones, some missing. Among over 150,000 clones listed, roughly 78% were seen once. Input material: PBMCs. Receptors were obtained from a woman aged 50 to 65 in good health and CMV-seropositive. The CDR3 runs from the conserved cysteine through the conserved F or W. A D gene is named only where the DNA matches it firmly. Expanded clones are given a class, and other clones once, few, many or no size at all.

clone_size: NA
v_call: TRBV6-7
d_call: TRBD2
j_call: TRBJ2-2
cdr3_aa: CASTTGGQTGELFF
cdr3_nt: TGTGCCAGCACCACGGGGGGGCAAACCGGGGAGCTGTTTTTT

clone_size: few
v_call: TRBV7-2
d_call: NA
j_call: TRBJ1-1
cdr3_aa: CASSLATGRGSEAFF
cdr3_nt: TGTGCCAGCAGCTTAGCTACAGGGAGAGGCTCTGAAGCTTTCTTT

clone_size: few
v_call: TRBV7-2
d_call: NA
j_call: TRBJ2-7
cdr3_aa: CASSLVAGMGGGEQYF
cdr3_nt: TGTGCCAGCAGCTTAGTTGCCGGGATGGGAGGGGGCGAGCAGTACTTC

clone_size: NA
v_call: TRBV6-5
d_call: NA
j_call: TRBJ1-2
cdr3_aa: CASSYGRGNNGYTF
cdr3_nt: TGTGCCAGCAGTTACGGGAGGGGAAACAATGGCTACACCTTC

clone_size: NA
v_call: TRBV27
d_call: NA
j_call: TRBJ2-3
cdr3_aa: CASSPLPRVGTDTQYF
cdr3_nt: TGTGCCAGCAGCCCCCTTCCTCGGGTTGGCACAGATACGCAGTATTTT

clone_size: NA
v_call: TRBV28
d_call: NA
j_call: TRBJ2-3
cdr3_aa: CASSPPGGPTDTQYF
cdr3_nt: TGTGCCAGCAGTCCCCCAGGGGGGCCCACAGATACGCAGTATTTT

clone_size: NA
v_call: TRBV7-6
d_call: TRBD1
j_call: TRBJ1-4
cdr3_aa: CASSSWGQGGEKLFF
cdr3_nt: TGTGCCAGCAGCTCATGGGGACAGGGGGGTGAAAAACTGTTTTTT

clone_size: once
v_call: TRBV19
d_call: NA
j_call: TRBJ1-3
cdr3_aa: CASSIDLESGNTIYF
cdr3_nt: TGTGCCAGTAGTATCGACCTAGAATCTGGAAACACCATATATTTT

clone_size: few
v_call: TRBV5-4
d_call: TRBD2
j_call: TRBJ2-3
cdr3_aa: CASSLAPRLAGKDTQYF
cdr3_nt: TGTGCCAGCAGCTTGGCCCCGAGACTAGCGGGGAAGGATACGCAGTATTTT

clone_size: NA
v_call: TRBV18
d_call: TRBD1
j_call: TRBJ2-1
cdr3_aa: CASSRGRDRGDSYNEQFF
cdr3_nt: TGTGCCAGCTCACGGGGGCGGGACAGGGGCGATTCCTACAATGAGCAGTTCTTC

clone_size: NA
v_call: TRBV28
d_call: NA
j_call: TRBJ1-3
cdr3_aa: CASRPLPYGGPGNTIYF
cdr3_nt: TGTGCCAGCCGACCCCTTCCATACGGAGGCCCGGGAAACACCATATATTTT

clone_size: NA
v_call: TRBV28
d_call: NA
j_call: TRBJ2-2
cdr3_aa: CASSSSGGTGELFF
cdr3_nt: TGTGCCAGCAGCTCATCCGGGGGTACCGGGGAGCTGTTTTTT

clone_size: once
v_call: TRBV25-1
d_call: TRBD1
j_call: TRBJ1-2
cdr3_aa: CASSEPGQGAIGYTF
cdr3_nt: TGTGCCAGCAGTGAACCGGGACAGGGGGCGATTGGCTACACCTTC

clone_size: NA
v_call: TRBV2
d_call: NA
j_call: TRBJ2-7
cdr3_aa: CASSEAGGISYEQYF
cdr3_nt: TGTGCCAGCAGTGAAGCGGGGGGAATCTCCTACGAGCAGTACTTC

clone_size: NA
v_call: TRBV5-5
d_call: TRBD1
j_call: TRBJ2-2
cdr3_aa: CASSGGTGYGGELFF
cdr3_nt: TGTGCCAGCAGCGGAGGGACAGGGTATGGCGGGGAGCTGTTTTTT

clone_size: NA
v_call: TRBV5-1
d_call: TRBD1
j_call: TRBJ2-7
cdr3_aa: CASRRQGADEQYF
cdr3_nt: TGCGCCAGCAGACGACAGGGTGCGGACGAGCAGTACTTC

clone_size: once
v_call: TRBV5-8
d_call: TRBD1
j_call: TRBJ2-2
cdr3_aa: CASSKGQGNTGELFF
cdr3_nt: TGTGCCAGCAGCAAAGGACAGGGGAACACCGGGGAGCTGTTTTTT

clone_size: NA
v_call: TRBV29-1
d_call: TRBD1
j_call: TRBJ1-2
cdr3_aa: CSVGTGGGLYGYTF
cdr3_nt: TGCAGCGTTGGGACAGGGGGCGGCCTCTATGGCTACACCTTC

clone_size: NA
v_call: TRBV4-3
d_call: TRBD1
j_call: TRBJ2-3
cdr3_aa: CASSQGGQGADTQYF
cdr3_nt: TGCGCCAGCAGCCAAGGGGGACAGGGGGCAGATACGCAGTATTTT

clone_size: NA
v_call: TRBV28
d_call: NA
j_call: TRBJ2-7
cdr3_aa: CASSPIQVFSYEQYF
cdr3_nt: TGTGCCAGCAGTCCTATCCAGGTGTTCTCCTACGAGCAGTACTTC

clone_size: NA
v_call: TRBV7-6
d_call: TRBD2
j_call: TRBJ2-7
cdr3_aa: CASSLGGLAGMSYEQYF
cdr3_nt: TGTGCCAGCAGCTTAGGCGGGCTAGCGGGAATGTCCTACGAGCAGTACTTC

clone_size: NA
v_call: TRBV6-1
d_call: NA
j_call: TRBJ1-1
cdr3_aa: CASSDLGGLYTEAFF
cdr3_nt: TGTGCCAGCAGTGATCTGGGGGGACTATACACTGAAGCTTTCTTT

clone_size: NA
v_call: TRBV30
d_call: TRBD2
j_call: TRBJ2-3
cdr3_aa: CAWSPGLAEEDTQYF
cdr3_nt: TGTGCCTGGAGTCCGGGACTAGCGGAGGAGGATACGCAGTATTTT

clone_size: NA
v_call: TRBV4-1
d_call: TRBD1
j_call: TRBJ1-2
cdr3_aa: CASSQFGTGGPSHYGYTF
cdr3_nt: TGCGCCAGCAGCCAATTCGGGACAGGAGGCCCTTCTCACTATGGCTACACCTTC

clone_size: NA
v_call: TRBV5-4
d_call: NA
j_call: TRBJ1-3
cdr3_aa: CASSLAYSGNTIYF
cdr3_nt: TGTGCCAGCAGCTTGGCCTACTCTGGAAACACCATATATTTT

clone_size: NA
v_call: TRBV29-1
d_call: NA
j_call: TRBJ2-1
cdr3_aa: CSVEDGSGVEQFF
cdr3_nt: TGCAGCGTTGAAGACGGGTCGGGGGTCGAGCAGTTCTTC

clone_size: NA
v_call: TRBV4-3
d_call: NA
j_call: TRBJ2-3
cdr3_aa: CASSQLVSTDTQYF
cdr3_nt: TGCGCCAGCAGCCAATTAGTGAGCACAGATACGCAGTATTTT

clone_size: NA
v_call: TRBV13
d_call: NA
j_call: TRBJ2-3
cdr3_aa: CASSLGLFGGVSTDTQYF
cdr3_nt: TGTGCCAGCAGCTTAGGCCTTTTCGGGGGAGTGAGCACAGATACGCAGTATTTT

clone_size: few
v_call: TRBV10-3
d_call: NA
j_call: TRBJ1-2
cdr3_aa: CAANPLGARYGYTF
cdr3_nt: TGTGCCGCAAACCCACTGGGGGCGCGGTATGGCTACACCTTC

clone_size: NA
v_call: TRBV7-2
d_call: NA
j_call: TRBJ1-4
cdr3_aa: CASSFRVGSEKLFF
cdr3_nt: TGTGCCAGCAGCTTCCGGGTGGGGAGCGAAAAACTGTTTTTT

clone_size: NA
v_call: TRBV27
d_call: NA
j_call: TRBJ1-6
cdr3_aa: CASSLERSSYNSPLHF
cdr3_nt: TGTGCCAGCAGTTTAGAGCGAAGCTCCTATAATTCACCCCTCCACTTT

clone_size: NA
v_call: TRBV30
d_call: NA
j_call: TRBJ1-2
cdr3_aa: CAWSPRTSYGYTF
cdr3_nt: TGTGCCTGGAGTCCCCGGACATCCTATGGCTACACCTTC

clone_size: NA
v_call: TRBV5-5
d_call: TRBD1
j_call: TRBJ2-7
cdr3_aa: CASSRYGQGPSYEQYF
cdr3_nt: TGTGCCAGCAGCCGATACGGACAGGGTCCATCCTACGAGCAGTACTTC

clone_size: NA
v_call: TRBV5-1
d_call: TRBD1
j_call: TRBJ1-1
cdr3_aa: CASSLGGSGQGSFF
cdr3_nt: TGCGCCAGCAGCTTGGGAGGCTCGGGACAGGGTAGTTTCTTT

clone_size: NA
v_call: TRBV4-3
d_call: NA
j_call: TRBJ1-6
cdr3_aa: CASSQGGGSYNSPLHF
cdr3_nt: TGCGCCAGCAGCCAAGGGGGGGGTTCCTATAATTCACCCCTCCACTTT